The rows below give T cell receptor beta chains drawn from one sample of a study of T cell responses to AZD1222 COVID-19 vaccine. Assay: immunoSEQ multiplex PCR; the TCRdb copy retains only in-frame clones and omits some. The sample carries roughly 30,000 clones, about 84% recorded once. The material was peripheral blood, obtained 28 days after the second AZD1222 dose. The receptors were gathered from an adult who received the AZD1222 COVID-19 vaccine. Each CDR3 is given with its conserved first and last residue. A D gene is named only where the DNA matches it firmly. A row's size may be missing; if present it is once, few, many or a size class.

clone size: .
V gene: TRBV7-2
J gene: TRBJ2-1
D gene: TRBD2
CDR3 protein: CASSKQPGLVGNEQFF
CDR3 DNA: TGTGCCAGCAGCAAACAACCGGGACTAGTAGGAAATGAGCAGTTCTTC

clone size: .
V gene: TRBV19
J gene: TRBJ1-5
D gene: .
CDR3 protein: CASSIYGGRGDQPQHF
CDR3 DNA: TGTGCCAGTAGTATATACGGTGGCAGGGGTGATCAGCCCCAGCATTTT

clone size: few
V gene: TRBV29-1
J gene: TRBJ2-1
D gene: TRBD2
CDR3 protein: CSVSMASGRDEQFF
CDR3 DNA: TGCAGCGTCTCCATGGCTAGCGGACGGGATGAGCAGTTCTTC

clone size: few
V gene: TRBV14
J gene: TRBJ1-1
D gene: .
CDR3 protein: CASSPPFMNTEAFF
CDR3 DNA: TGTGCCAGCAGCCCTCCCTTTATGAACACTGAAGCTTTCTTT

clone size: few
V gene: TRBV4-1
J gene: TRBJ1-2
D gene: .
CDR3 protein: CASSQERGALYGYTF
CDR3 DNA: TGCGCCAGCAGCCAAGAGAGGGGGGCGCTCTATGGCTACACCTTC

clone size: .
V gene: TRBV5-1
J gene: TRBJ2-1
D gene: TRBD2
CDR3 protein: CASSSRRGAAYNEQFF
CDR3 DNA: TGCGCCAGCAGCTCCCGGCGGGGGGCCGCCTACAATGAACAGTTCTTC

clone size: .
V gene: TRBV18
J gene: TRBJ1-4
D gene: .
CDR3 protein: CASSPVPTTNEKLFF
CDR3 DNA: TGTGCCAGCTCACCAGTGCCTACAACTAATGAAAAACTGTTTTTT

clone size: .
V gene: TRBV24-1
J gene: TRBJ1-2
D gene: TRBD1
CDR3 protein: CATSEPGQGNYGYTF
CDR3 DNA: TGTGCCACCAGTGAGCCGGGACAGGGTAACTATGGCTACACCTTC

clone size: medium-sized
V gene: TRBV9
J gene: TRBJ2-5
D gene: .
CDR3 protein: CASSVDAGQETQYF
CDR3 DNA: TGTGCCAGCAGCGTAGACGCCGGTCAAGAGACCCAGTACTTC

clone size: .
V gene: TRBV5-1
J gene: TRBJ1-3
D gene: .
CDR3 protein: CASHDSSGNTIYF
CDR3 DNA: TGCGCCAGCCACGACAGCTCTGGAAACACCATATATTTT

clone size: .
V gene: TRBV7-2
J gene: TRBJ1-2
D gene: .
CDR3 protein: CASSLPGAYGYTF
CDR3 DNA: TGTGCCAGCAGCTTGCCGGGAGCTTACGGCTACACCTTC

clone size: .
V gene: TRBV11-3
J gene: TRBJ1-6
D gene: .
CDR3 protein: CASSLNFGSPLHF
CDR3 DNA: TGTGCCAGCAGCTTAAACTTCGGCTCACCCCTCCACTTT

clone size: .
V gene: TRBV6-6
J gene: TRBJ1-5
D gene: .
CDR3 protein: CASGRDNQPQHF
CDR3 DNA: TGTGCCAGCGGAAGGGACAATCAGCCCCAGCATTTT

clone size: .
V gene: TRBV4-1
J gene: TRBJ2-2
D gene: .
CDR3 protein: CASSQGEVNTGELFF
CDR3 DNA: TGCGCCAGCAGCCAAGGGGAGGTGAACACCGGGGAGCTGTTTTTT

clone size: .
V gene: TRBV6-2/TRBV6-3
J gene: TRBJ1-5
D gene: .
CDR3 protein: CASSSISGAQPQHF
CDR3 DNA: TGTGCCAGCAGTTCGATCAGTGGGGCTCAGCCCCAGCATTTT

clone size: .
V gene: TRBV30
J gene: TRBJ2-6
D gene: .
CDR3 protein: CAWNSGANVLTF
CDR3 DNA: TGTGCCTGGAACTCTGGGGCCAACGTCCTGACTTTC

clone size: .
V gene: TRBV19
J gene: TRBJ2-1
D gene: TRBD2
CDR3 protein: CASSSAGTNLRDEQFF
CDR3 DNA: TGTGCCAGTAGTTCAGCAGGGACTAACCTTAGGGATGAGCAGTTCTTC

clone size: few
V gene: TRBV27
J gene: TRBJ2-1
D gene: TRBD2
CDR3 protein: CASSPSAGKAEQFF
CDR3 DNA: TGTGCCAGCAGTCCCTCAGCGGGAAAGGCTGAGCAGTTCTTC

clone size: .
V gene: TRBV7-9
J gene: TRBJ2-2
D gene: TRBD1
CDR3 protein: CASSLSSGQHTGELFF
CDR3 DNA: TGTGCCAGCAGCTTATCCTCGGGACAGCACACCGGGGAGCTGTTTTTT

clone size: .
V gene: TRBV6-2/TRBV6-3
J gene: TRBJ2-7
D gene: TRBD1
CDR3 protein: CASSYVWRRAHGTGVPCEQYF
CDR3 DNA: TGTGCCAGCAGTTACGTGTGGCGACGAGCCCACGGGACAGGGGTGCCTTGCGAGCAGTACTTC

clone size: .
V gene: TRBV18
J gene: TRBJ2-3
D gene: .
CDR3 protein: CASSPLSTSSTDTQYF
CDR3 DNA: TGTGCCAGCTCACCATTATCGACATCTAGCACAGATACGCAGTATTTT

clone size: once
V gene: TRBV6-4
J gene: TRBJ2-3
D gene: .
CDR3 protein: CASSDSGAVGDTQYF
CDR3 DNA: TGTGCCAGCAGTGACTCAGGGGCCGTGGGGGATACGCAGTATTTT

clone size: .
V gene: TRBV7-9
J gene: TRBJ1-1
D gene: .
CDR3 protein: CASSLRGLGNTEAFF
CDR3 DNA: TGTGCCAGCAGCTTGCGGGGGCTAGGGAACACTGAAGCTTTCTTT

clone size: .
V gene: TRBV6-1
J gene: TRBJ1-6
D gene: .
CDR3 protein: CASSEYRAAKAPLHF
CDR3 DNA: TGTGCCAGCAGTGAATACAGGGCCGCTAAAGCTCCCCTCCACTTT

clone size: .
V gene: TRBV7-9
J gene: TRBJ2-2
D gene: .
CDR3 protein: CASSLQALGQGELFF
CDR3 DNA: TGTGCCAGCAGCTTACAGGCACTCGGACAGGGGGAGCTGTTTTTT

clone size: .
V gene: TRBV24-1
J gene: TRBJ1-2
D gene: .
CDR3 protein: CATSSGHSRGYTF
CDR3 DNA: TGTGCCACCAGTTCGGGACACTCGAGAGGCTACACCTTC

clone size: .
V gene: TRBV18
J gene: TRBJ1-1
D gene: TRBD1
CDR3 protein: CASSPPRTGNTEAFF
CDR3 DNA: TGTGCCAGCTCACCGCCTCGGACAGGGAACACTGAAGCTTTCTTT

clone size: .
V gene: TRBV6-2/TRBV6-3
J gene: TRBJ1-3
D gene: TRBD1
CDR3 protein: CASSYHWTGPGNTIYF
CDR3 DNA: TGTGCCAGCAGTTACCACTGGACAGGGCCTGGAAACACCATATATTTT

clone size: few
V gene: TRBV27
J gene: TRBJ1-6
D gene: .
CDR3 protein: CASSLRHNSPLHF
CDR3 DNA: TGTGCCAGCAGTTTGAGACATAATTCACCCCTCCACTTT

clone size: .
V gene: TRBV4-1
J gene: TRBJ2-5
D gene: TRBD1
CDR3 protein: CASSLTDRAWTQYF
CDR3 DNA: TGCGCCAGCAGCTTAACCGACAGGGCGTGGACCCAGTACTTC

clone size: .
V gene: TRBV19
J gene: TRBJ1-2
D gene: .
CDR3 protein: CASSIKEDGYTF
CDR3 DNA: TGTGCCAGTAGTATAAAGGAGGATGGCTACACCTTC

clone size: few
V gene: TRBV6-4
J gene: TRBJ2-3
D gene: .
CDR3 protein: CASSDGGSSTDTQYF
CDR3 DNA: TGTGCCAGCAGTGACGGGGGGTCTAGCACAGATACGCAGTATTTT

clone size: once
V gene: TRBV5-5
J gene: TRBJ1-1
D gene: .
CDR3 protein: CASSLAAGGTEAFF
CDR3 DNA: TGTGCCAGCAGCTTGGCGGCGGGAGGAACTGAAGCTTTCTTT

clone size: .
V gene: TRBV7-2
J gene: TRBJ1-1
D gene: .
CDR3 protein: CASSSAARLEQHEAFF
CDR3 DNA: TGTGCCAGCAGCTCCGCGGCGAGGTTGGAACAGCACGAAGCTTTCTTT

clone size: .
V gene: TRBV6-5
J gene: TRBJ1-2
D gene: TRBD1
CDR3 protein: CASSYGQGVVYGYTF
CDR3 DNA: TGTGCCAGCAGTTACGGACAGGGAGTGGTCTATGGCTACACCTTC